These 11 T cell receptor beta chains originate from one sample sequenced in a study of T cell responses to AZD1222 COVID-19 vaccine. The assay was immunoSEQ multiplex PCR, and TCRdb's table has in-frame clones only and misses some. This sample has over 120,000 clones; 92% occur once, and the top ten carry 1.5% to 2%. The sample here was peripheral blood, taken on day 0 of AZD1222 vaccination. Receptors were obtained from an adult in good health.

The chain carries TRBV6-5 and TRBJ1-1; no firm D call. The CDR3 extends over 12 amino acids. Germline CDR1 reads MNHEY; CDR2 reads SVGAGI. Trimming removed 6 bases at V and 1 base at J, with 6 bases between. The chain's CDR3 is CASRGRNTEAFF. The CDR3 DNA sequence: TGTGCCAGCAGGGGTAGGAACACTGAAGCTTTCTTT.

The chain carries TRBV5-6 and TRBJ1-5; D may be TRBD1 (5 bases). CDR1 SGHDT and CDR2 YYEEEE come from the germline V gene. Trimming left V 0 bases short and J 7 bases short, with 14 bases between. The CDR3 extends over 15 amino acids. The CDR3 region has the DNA TGTGCCAGCAGCTTGGCCGCCAGGGTAGGACAGCCCCAGCATTTT. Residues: CASSLAARVGQPQHF.

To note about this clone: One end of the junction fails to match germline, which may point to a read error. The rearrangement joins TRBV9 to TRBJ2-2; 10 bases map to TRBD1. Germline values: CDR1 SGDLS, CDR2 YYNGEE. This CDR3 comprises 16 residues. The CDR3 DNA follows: TGTGCCAGCAGCTCTCGACAGGGGGCGAATACCGGGGAGCTGTTTTTT. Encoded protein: CASSSRQGANTGELFF.

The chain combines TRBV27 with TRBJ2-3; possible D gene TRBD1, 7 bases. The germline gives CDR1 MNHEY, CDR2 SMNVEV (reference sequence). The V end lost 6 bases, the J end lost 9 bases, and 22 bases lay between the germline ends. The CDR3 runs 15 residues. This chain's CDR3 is CASRSTGRRGITQYF. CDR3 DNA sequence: TGTGCCAGCAGATCGACAGGGAGGAGGGGAATAACGCAGTATTTT.

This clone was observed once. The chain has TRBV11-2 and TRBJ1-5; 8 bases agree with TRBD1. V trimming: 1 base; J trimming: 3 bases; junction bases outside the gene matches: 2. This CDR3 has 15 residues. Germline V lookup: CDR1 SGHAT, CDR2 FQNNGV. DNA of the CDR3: TGTGCCAGCAGCTTAGGGACAGGGAACAATCAGCCCCAGCATTTT. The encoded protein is CASSLGTGNNQPQHF.

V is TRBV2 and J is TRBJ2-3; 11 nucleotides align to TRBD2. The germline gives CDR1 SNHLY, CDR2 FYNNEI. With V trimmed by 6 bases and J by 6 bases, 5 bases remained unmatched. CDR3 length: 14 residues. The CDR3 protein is CASRGLAAKDTQYF. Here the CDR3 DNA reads TGTGCCAGCAGGGGACTAGCGGCCAAGGATACGCAGTATTTT.

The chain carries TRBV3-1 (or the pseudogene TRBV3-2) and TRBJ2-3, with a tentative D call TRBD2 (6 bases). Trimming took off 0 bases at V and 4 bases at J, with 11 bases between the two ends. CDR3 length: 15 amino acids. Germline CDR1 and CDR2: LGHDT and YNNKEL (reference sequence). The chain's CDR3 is CASSQDILASDTQYF. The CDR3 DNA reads TGTGCCAGCAGCCAAGATATACTAGCCTCAGATACGCAGTATTTT.

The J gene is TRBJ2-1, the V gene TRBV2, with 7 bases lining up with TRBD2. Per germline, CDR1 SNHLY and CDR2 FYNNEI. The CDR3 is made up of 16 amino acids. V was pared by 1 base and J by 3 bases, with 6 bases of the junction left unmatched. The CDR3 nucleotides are TGTGCCAGCAGTGAAGGCCCTAGCGGCCTCTACAATGAGCAGTTCTTC. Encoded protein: CASSEGPSGLYNEQFF.

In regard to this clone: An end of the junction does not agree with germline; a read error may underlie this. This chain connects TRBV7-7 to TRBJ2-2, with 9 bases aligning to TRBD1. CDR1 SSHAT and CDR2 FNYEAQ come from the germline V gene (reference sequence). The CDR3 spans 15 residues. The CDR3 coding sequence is TGTGCTAGCACCAGTGGGACAGGGCACACCGGGGAGCTGTTTTTT. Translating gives CASTSGTGHTGELFF.

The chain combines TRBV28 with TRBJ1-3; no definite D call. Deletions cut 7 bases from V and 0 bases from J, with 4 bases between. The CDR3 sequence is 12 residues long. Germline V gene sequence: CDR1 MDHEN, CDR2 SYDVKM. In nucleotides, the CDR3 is TGTGCCAGCACCGACTCTGGAAACACCATATATTTT. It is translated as CASTDSGNTIYF. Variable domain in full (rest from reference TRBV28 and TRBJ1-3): DVKVTQSSRYLVKRTGEKVFLECVQDMDHENMFWYRQDPGLGLRLIYFSYDVKMKEKGDIPEGYSVSREKKERFSLILESASTNQTSMYLCASTDSGNTIYFGEGSWLTVV.

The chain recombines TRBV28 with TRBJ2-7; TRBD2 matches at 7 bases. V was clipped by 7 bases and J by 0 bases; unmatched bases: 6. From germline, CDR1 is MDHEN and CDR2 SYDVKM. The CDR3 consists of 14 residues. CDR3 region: CASTLGGSSYEQYF. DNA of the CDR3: TGTGCCAGCACCCTCGGGGGGAGCTCCTACGAGCAGTACTTC.